Following are 8 T cell receptor beta chains from one sample sequenced in a study of blood T cell repertoires in COVID-19. Using immunoSEQ multiplex PCR, the repertoire was profiled, and TCRdb retains in-frame clones only, with some absent. In the table there are 170,000 or so clones, about 82% of which are singletons. Sequenced input: peripheral blood. The receptors were gathered from a man aged 50 to 60 with active or convalescent COVID-19.

The rearrangement uses TRBV5-4 and TRBJ2-7, with 8 nucleotides matching TRBD1. In germline, CDR1 is SGHNT, CDR2 YYREEE (reference sequence). The length of the CDR3 is 12 residues. J lost 6 bases, V lost 6 bases, and 5 bases had no gene match. CDR3 in amino acids: CASTKTGAEQYF. The CDR3 DNA reads TGTGCCAGCACCAAGACAGGGGCCGAGCAGTACTTC.

This chain uses TRBV2 with TRBJ2-7, with a weak D call TRBD1 (7 bases). Trimming took off 6 bases at V and 5 bases at J, with 17 bases between the two ends. This CDR3 region has 14 residues. Germline CDR1 and CDR2: SNHLY and FYNNEI. The CDR3 DNA sequence: TGTGCCAGCAGCCTGACAGGGAGGTATGACGAGCAGTACTTC. Its translation: CASSLTGRYDEQYF.

This clone was counted a single time. This chain connects TRBV18 to TRBJ2-3; 7 nucleotides agree with TRBD2. V lost 3 bases, J lost 6 bases, and 12 bases stayed unmatched. The CDR3 has 16 residues. The germline V gene encodes CDR1 KGHSH and CDR2 LQKENI. CDR3 protein: CASSPPLGGFSDTQYF. The CDR3, as DNA: TGTGCCAGCTCACCCCCGTTGGGAGGGTTCTCCGATACGCAGTATTTT.

The V gene is TRBV6-5, the J gene TRBJ2-6; possibly TRBD1 for D (6 bases). Trimming pared 2 bases from V and 4 bases from J, leaving 12 bases between. This CDR3 has 16 residues. Germline CDR1 MNHEY, CDR2 SVGAGI. The CDR3 protein is CASSYPTGPGANVLTF. CDR3 DNA: TGTGCCAGCAGTTACCCGACAGGCCCCGGGGCCAACGTCCTGACTTTC.

V is TRBV11-2 and J is TRBJ1-1; D remains unclear. Per the germline V gene, CDR1 is SGHAT and CDR2 is FQNNGV. The CDR3 has 15 residues. V lost 0 bases, J lost 0 bases, and 8 bases lay in between. CDR3 amino acids: CASSLEPGLNTEAFF. CDR3 in DNA: TGTGCCAGCAGCTTAGAACCAGGCTTGAACACTGAAGCTTTCTTT.

This clone was recorded once. The CDR3 DNA follows: TGTGCCAGCAGCAAAAGGGGGCGTTCCTCCTACAATGAGCAGTTCTTC. Protein product: CASSKRGRSSYNEQFF. The chain is built from TRBV21-1 and TRBJ2-1; the table's D call, TRBD1, has no DNA check behind it. TRBV21-1 represents a pseudogene. This CDR3 is 16 amino acids long.

The chain couples TRBV7-6 to TRBJ2-3; D unclear. The V gene's germline CDR1 is SGHVS and CDR2 FNYEAQ. V was trimmed by 5 bases and J by 1 base, leaving 10 bases between them. CDR3 length: 14 residues. The chain's CDR3 is CASSVRPGTDTQYF. The CDR3 DNA sequence: TGTGCCAGCAGCGTGCGCCCCGGCACAGATACGCAGTATTTT.

The V call is TRBV6-2 or TRBV6-3, the J call TRBJ1-3; a possible D gene is TRBD1 (6 bases). From germline, CDR1 is MNHEY and CDR2 SVGEGT. V shed 6 bases and J shed 0 bases, with 12 bases lying between them. This CDR3 comprises 15 residues. The chain's CDR3 is CASSQQGLSGNTIYF. In nucleotides, the CDR3 is TGTGCCAGCAGCCAACAGGGCCTCTCTGGAAACACCATATATTTT.